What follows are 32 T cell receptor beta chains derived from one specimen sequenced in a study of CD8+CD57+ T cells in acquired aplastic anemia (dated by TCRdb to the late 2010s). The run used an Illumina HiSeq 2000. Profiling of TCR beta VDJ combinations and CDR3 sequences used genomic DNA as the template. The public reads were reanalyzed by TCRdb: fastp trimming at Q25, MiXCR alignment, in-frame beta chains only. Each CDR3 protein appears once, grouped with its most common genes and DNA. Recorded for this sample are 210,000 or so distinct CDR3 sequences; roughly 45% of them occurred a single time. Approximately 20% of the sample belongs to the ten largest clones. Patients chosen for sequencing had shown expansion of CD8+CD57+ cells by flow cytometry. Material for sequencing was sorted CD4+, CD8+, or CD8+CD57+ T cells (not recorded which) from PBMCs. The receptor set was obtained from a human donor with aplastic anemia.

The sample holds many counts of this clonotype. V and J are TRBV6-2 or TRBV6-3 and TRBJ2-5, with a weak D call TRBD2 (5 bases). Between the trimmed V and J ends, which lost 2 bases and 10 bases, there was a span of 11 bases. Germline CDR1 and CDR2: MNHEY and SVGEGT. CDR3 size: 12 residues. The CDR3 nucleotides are TGTGCCAGCAGTTACACCCGTCGGGACCAGTACTTC. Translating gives CASSYTRRDQYF.

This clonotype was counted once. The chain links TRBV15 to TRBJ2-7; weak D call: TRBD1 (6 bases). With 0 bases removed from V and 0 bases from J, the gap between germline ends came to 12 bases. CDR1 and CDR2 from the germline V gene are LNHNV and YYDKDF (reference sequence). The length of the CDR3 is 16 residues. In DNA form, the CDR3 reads TGTGCCACCAGCAGAGACGCAGGGGTAAGCTCCTACGAGCAGTACTTC. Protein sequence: CATSRDAGVSSYEQYF. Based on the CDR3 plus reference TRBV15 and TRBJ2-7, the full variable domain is DAMVIQNPRYQVTQFGKPVTLSCSQTLNHNVMYWYQQKSSQAPKLLFHYYDKDFNNEADTPDNFQSRRPNTSFCFLDIRSPGLGDTAMYLCATSRDAGVSSYEQYFGPGTRLTVT.

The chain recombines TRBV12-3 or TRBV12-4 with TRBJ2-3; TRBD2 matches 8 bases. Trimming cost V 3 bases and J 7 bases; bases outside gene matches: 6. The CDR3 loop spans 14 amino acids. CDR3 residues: CASSLRGDTHTQYF. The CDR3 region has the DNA TGTGCCAGCAGTTTGCGGGGGGACACCCATACGCAGTATTTT.

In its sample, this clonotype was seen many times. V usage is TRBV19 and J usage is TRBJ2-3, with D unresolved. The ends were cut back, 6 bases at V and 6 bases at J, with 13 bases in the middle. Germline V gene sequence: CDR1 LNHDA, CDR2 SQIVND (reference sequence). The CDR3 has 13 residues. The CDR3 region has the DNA TGTGCCAGTAGAAGGCCCCCCCGGGATACGCAGTATTTT. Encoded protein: CASRRPPRDTQYF.

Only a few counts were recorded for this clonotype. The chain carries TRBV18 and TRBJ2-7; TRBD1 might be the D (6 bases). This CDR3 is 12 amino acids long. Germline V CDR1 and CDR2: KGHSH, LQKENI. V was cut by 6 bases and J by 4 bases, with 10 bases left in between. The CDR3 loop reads CASSQGRYEQYF. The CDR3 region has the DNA TGTGCCAGCTCCCAGGGGCGGTACGAGCAGTACTTC.

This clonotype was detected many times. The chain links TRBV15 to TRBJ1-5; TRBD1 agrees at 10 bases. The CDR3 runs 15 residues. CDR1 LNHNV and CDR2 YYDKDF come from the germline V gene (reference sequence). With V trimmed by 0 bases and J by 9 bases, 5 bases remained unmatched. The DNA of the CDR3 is TGTGCCACCAGCAGAGATTATAGGGACAGGGGGCCCCAGCATTTT. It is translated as CATSRDYRDRGPQHF.

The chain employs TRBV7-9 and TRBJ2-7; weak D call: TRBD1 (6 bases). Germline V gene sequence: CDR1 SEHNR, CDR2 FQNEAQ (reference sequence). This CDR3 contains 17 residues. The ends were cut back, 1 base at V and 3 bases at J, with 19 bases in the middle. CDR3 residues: CASSLGPTGQRNYEQYF. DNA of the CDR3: TGTGCCAGCAGCTTAGGGCCTACAGGACAGAGGAACTACGAGCAGTACTTC.

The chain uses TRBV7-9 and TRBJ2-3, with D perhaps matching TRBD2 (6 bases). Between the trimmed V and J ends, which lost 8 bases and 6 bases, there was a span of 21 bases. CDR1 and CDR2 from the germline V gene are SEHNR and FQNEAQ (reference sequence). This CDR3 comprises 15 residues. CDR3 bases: TGTGCCAGCCGCCCGTTCGGAGGGTTTAACGATACGCAGTATTTT. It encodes CASRPFGGFNDTQYF.

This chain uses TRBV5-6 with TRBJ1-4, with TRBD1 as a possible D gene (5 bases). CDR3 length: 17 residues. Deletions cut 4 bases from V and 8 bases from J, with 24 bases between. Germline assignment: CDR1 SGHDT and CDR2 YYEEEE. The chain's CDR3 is CASSSLGSSGGEEKLFF. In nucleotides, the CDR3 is TGTGCCAGCAGCAGTCTCGGGAGTTCCGGGGGGGAAGAAAAACTGTTTTTT.

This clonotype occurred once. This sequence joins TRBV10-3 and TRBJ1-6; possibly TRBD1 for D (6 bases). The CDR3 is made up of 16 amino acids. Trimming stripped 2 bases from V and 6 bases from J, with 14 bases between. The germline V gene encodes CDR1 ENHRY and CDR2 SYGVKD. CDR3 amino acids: CAISEGGQTFNSPLHF. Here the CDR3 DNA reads TGTGCCATCAGTGAGGGCGGACAGACATTTAATTCACCCCTCCACTTT.

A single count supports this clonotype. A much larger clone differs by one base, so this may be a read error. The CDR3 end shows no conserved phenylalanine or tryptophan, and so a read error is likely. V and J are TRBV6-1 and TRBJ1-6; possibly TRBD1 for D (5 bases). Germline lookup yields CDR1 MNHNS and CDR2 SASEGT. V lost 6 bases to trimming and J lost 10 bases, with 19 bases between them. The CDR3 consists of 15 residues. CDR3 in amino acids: CASSRTSNDPSPLHL. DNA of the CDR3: TGTGCCAGCAGCCGGACATCCAACGACCCCTCACCCCTCCACCTT.

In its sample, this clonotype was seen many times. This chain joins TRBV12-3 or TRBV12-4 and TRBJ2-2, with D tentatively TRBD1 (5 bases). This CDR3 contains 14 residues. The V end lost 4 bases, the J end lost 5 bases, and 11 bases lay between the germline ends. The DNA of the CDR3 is TGTGCCAGCAGTTGGGGCAGGGTAACCGGGGAGCTGTTTTTT. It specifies CASSWGRVTGELFF.

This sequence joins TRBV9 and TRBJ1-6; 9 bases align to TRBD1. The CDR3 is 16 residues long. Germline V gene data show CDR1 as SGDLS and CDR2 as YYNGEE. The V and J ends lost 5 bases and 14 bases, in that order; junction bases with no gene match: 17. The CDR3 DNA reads TGTGCCAGCAGACTTCGACAGGGACAGGGATGTGGATCCCTCCACTTT. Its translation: CASRLRQGQGCGSLHF.

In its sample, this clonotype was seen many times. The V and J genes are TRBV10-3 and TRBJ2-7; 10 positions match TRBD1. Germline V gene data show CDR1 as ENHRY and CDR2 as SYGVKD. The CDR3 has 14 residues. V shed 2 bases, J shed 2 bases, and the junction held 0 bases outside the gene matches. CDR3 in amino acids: CAISEGQGAYEQYF. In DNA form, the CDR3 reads TGTGCCATCAGTGAGGGACAGGGGGCCTACGAGCAGTACTTC.

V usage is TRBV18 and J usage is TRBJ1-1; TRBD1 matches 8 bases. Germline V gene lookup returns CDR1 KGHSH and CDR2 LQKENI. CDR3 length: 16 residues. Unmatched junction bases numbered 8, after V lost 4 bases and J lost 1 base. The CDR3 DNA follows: TGTGCCAGCTCACGGGGACAGGCGAACACGAACACTGAAGCTTTCTTT. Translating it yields CASSRGQANTNTEAFF.

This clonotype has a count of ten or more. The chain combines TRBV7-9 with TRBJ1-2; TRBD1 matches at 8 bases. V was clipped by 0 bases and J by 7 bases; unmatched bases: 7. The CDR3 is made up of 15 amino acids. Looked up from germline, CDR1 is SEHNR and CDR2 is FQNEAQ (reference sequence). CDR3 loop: CASSLAGQDVSGYTF. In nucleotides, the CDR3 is TGTGCCAGCAGCTTAGCGGGACAGGACGTATCTGGCTACACCTTC.

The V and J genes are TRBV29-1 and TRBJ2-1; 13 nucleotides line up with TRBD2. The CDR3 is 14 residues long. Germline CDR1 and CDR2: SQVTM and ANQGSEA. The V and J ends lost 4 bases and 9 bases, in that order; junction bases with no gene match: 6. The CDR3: CSVVGLAGVREQFF. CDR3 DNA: TGCAGCGTTGTTGGACTAGCGGGAGTACGTGAGCAGTTCTTC.

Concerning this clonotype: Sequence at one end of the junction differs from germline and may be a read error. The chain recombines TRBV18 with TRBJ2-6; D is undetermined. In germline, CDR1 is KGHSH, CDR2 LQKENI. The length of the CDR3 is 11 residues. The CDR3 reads CASSRADTEAF. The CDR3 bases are TGTGCCAGCTCACGGGCCGACACTGAAGCTTTC.

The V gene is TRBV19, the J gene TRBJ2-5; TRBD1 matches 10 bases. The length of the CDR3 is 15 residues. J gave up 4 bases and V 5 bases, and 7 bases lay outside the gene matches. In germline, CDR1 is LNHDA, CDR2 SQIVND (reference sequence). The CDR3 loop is CASSAGQGVLETQYF. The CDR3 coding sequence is TGTGCCAGTAGTGCTGGACAGGGGGTGTTAGAGACCCAGTACTTC.

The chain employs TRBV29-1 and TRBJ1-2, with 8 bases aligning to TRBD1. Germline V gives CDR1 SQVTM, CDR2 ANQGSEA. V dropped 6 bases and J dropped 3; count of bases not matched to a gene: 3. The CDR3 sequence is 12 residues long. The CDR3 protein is CSVMTGDYGYTF. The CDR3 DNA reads TGCAGCGTGATGACAGGGGACTATGGCTACACCTTC.

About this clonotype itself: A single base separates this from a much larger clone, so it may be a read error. The CDR3 protein is CASRRPGAGVADSPLHF. As DNA, the CDR3 is TGTGCCAGCAGACGCCCCGGGGCAGGGGTTGCTGATTCACCCCTCCACTTT. The V and J genes are TRBV6-1 and TRBJ1-6; D may be TRBD1 (6 bases). The CDR3 runs 17 residues. Germline CDR1 is MNHNS and CDR2 is SASEGT. V was trimmed by 6 bases and J by 8 bases, leaving 23 bases between them.

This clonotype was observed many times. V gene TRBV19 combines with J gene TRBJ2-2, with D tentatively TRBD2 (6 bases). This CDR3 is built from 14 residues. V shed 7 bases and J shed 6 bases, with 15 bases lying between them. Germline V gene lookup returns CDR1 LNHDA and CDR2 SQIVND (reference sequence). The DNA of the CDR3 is TGTGCCAGTATGGGAGGTAGGCACTCCGGGGAGCTGTTTTTT. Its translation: CASMGGRHSGELFF. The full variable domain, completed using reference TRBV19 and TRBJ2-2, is DGGITQSPKYLFRKEGQNVTLSCEQNLNHDAMYWYRQDPGQGLRLIYYSQIVNDFQKGDIAEGYSVSREKKESFPLTVTSAQKNPTAFYLCASMGGRHSGELFFGEGSRLTVL.

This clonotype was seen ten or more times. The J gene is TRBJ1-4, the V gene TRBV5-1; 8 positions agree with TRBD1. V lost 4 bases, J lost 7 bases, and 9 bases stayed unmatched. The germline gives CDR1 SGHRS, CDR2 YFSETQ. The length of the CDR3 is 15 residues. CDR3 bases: TGCGCCAGCAGCGCCGGGACAGGAGGGGGTGAAAAACTGTTTTTT. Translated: CASSAGTGGGEKLFF.

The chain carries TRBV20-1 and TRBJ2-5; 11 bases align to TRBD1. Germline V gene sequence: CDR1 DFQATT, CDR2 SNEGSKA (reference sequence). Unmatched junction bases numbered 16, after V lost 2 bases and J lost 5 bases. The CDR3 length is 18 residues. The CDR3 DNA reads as TGCAGTGCTAGAAACCCGGGACAGGGGGGCTTAGTGGGGGAGACCCAGTACTTC. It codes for CSARNPGQGGLVGETQYF.

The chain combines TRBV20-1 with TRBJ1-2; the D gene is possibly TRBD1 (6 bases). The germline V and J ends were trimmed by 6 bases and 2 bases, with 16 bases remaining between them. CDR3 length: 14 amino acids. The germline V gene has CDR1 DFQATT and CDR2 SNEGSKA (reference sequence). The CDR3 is CSANSGQSNYGYTF. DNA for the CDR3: TGCAGTGCAAATTCTGGACAGTCCAACTATGGCTACACCTTC.

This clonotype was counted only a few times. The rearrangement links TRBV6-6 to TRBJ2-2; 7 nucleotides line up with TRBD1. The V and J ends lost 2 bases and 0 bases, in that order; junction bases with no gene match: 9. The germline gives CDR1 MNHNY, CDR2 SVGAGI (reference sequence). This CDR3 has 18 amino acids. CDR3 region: CASSYPSKGQTNTGELFF. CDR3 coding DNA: TGTGCCAGCAGTTACCCATCCAAGGGACAGACGAACACCGGGGAGCTGTTTTTT.

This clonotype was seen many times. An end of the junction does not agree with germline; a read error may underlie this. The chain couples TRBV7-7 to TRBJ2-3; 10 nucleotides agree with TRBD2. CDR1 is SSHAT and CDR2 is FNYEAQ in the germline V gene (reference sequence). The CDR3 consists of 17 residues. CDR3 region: CASSLGSSGGFTDTQYF. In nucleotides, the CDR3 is TGTGCTAGCAGCTTGGGGTCTAGCGGGGGATTCACAGATACGCAGTATTTT.

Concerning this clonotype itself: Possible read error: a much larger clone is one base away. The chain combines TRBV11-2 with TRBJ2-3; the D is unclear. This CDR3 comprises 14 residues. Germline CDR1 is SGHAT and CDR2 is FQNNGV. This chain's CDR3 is CDSSIRQGTDTQYF. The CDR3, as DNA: TGTGACAGCAGCATAAGACAAGGCACAGATACGCAGTATTTT.

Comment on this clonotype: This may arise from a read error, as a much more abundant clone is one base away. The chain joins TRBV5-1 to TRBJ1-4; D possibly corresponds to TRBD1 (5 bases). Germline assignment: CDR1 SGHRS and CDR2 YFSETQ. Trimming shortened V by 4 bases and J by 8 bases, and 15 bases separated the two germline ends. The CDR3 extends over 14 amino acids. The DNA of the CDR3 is TGCGCCAGCAGCGCCTCAGGGCGGGGGGAAAAACTGTTTTTT. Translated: CASSASGRGEKLFF.

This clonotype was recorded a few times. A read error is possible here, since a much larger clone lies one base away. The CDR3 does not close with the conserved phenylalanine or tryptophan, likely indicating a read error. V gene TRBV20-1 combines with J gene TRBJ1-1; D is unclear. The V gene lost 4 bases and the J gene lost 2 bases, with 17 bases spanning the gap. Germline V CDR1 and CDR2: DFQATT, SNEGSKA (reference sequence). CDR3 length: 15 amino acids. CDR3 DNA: TGCAGTGCTACACCCGGGCCGAGTGGAAACACTGAAGCTTTCCTT. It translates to CSATPGPSGNTEAFL.

CDR3 sequence reads: CASSFAGLAAYEQYF. CDR3 bases: TGTGCCAGCAGCTTCGCGGGACTAGCGGCTTACGAGCAGTACTTC. This chain connects TRBV5-5 to TRBJ2-7; the match to TRBD2 covers 11 bases. The junction had 5 bases not matched to a gene; V was cut back by 2 bases and J by 4 bases. The CDR3 is made up of 15 amino acids. Germline CDR1 SGHKS, CDR2 YYEKEE (reference sequence). Full variable domain (rest looked up from reference TRBV5-5 and TRBJ2-7): DAGVTQSPTHLIKTRGQQVTLRCSPISGHKSVSWYQQVLGQGPQFIFQYYEKEERGRGNFPDRFSARQFPNYSSELNVNALLLGDSALYLCASSFAGLAAYEQYFGPGTRLTVT.

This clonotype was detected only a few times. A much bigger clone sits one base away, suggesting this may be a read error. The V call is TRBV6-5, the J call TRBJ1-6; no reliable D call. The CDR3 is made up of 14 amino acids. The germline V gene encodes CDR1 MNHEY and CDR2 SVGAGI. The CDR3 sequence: CVSRGIAYNSPLHF. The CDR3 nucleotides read TGTGTCAGTCGGGGAATTGCCTATAATTCACCCCTCCACTTT.